These T cell receptor beta chains were read from a single sample in a study of CD8 T cells in Susac syndrome. TCRdb used MiXCR to reprocess the immunoSEQ multiplex PCR reads, holding one entry per CDR3 protein. The sample comprises a few hundred thousand distinct CDR3 sequences, roughly 94% of which are singletons, and 0.06% to 0.075% rests with the top ten. Material for sequencing was CD4+ T cells from PBMCs. All receptors come from a human donor with multiple sclerosis. The CDR3 runs from the conserved cysteine through the conserved F or W. A D gene is named only where the DNA matches it firmly.

J gene: TRBJ2-5; D gene: -; V gene: TRBV5-4; CDR3 protein: CASSELRGSLQETQYF
J gene: TRBJ1-2; D gene: -; V gene: TRBV12-3/TRBV12-4; CDR3 protein: CASSLQGRGYTF
J gene: TRBJ2-2; D gene: TRBD1; V gene: TRBV6-5; CDR3 protein: CASSPDRRELFF
J gene: TRBJ1-6; D gene: -; V gene: TRBV7-2; CDR3 protein: CASSLSRGYNSPLHF
J gene: TRBJ1-6; D gene: -; V gene: TRBV25-1; CDR3 protein: CASSDWGGTNSPLHF
J gene: TRBJ1-1; D gene: -; V gene: TRBV7-3; CDR3 protein: CASSLTSGGGRLGTEAFF
J gene: TRBJ1-1; D gene: -; V gene: TRBV9; CDR3 protein: CASSVSAMNTEAFF
J gene: TRBJ2-1; D gene: -; V gene: TRBV18; CDR3 protein: CASSPPGGPFSYNEQFF
J gene: TRBJ2-6; D gene: -; V gene: TRBV27; CDR3 protein: CASSPWGTGTFGTSGANVLTF
J gene: TRBJ2-1; D gene: -; V gene: TRBV7-9; CDR3 protein: CASSPLGDREQFF
J gene: TRBJ2-5; D gene: -; V gene: TRBV9; CDR3 protein: CASSVGGVQETQYF
J gene: TRBJ2-7; D gene: -; V gene: TRBV12-3/TRBV12-4; CDR3 protein: CASSFRALSSYEQYF
J gene: TRBJ2-5; D gene: -; V gene: TRBV11-1; CDR3 protein: CASSPRADQYF
J gene: TRBJ2-5; D gene: TRBD2; V gene: TRBV20-1; CDR3 protein: CSASERTSGRRETQYF
J gene: TRBJ2-2; D gene: -; V gene: TRBV7-9; CDR3 protein: CASSSDAGTGELFF
J gene: TRBJ1-5; D gene: -; V gene: TRBV6-5; CDR3 protein: CASSPGGYLGQPQHF
J gene: TRBJ2-5; D gene: TRBD2; V gene: TRBV7-2; CDR3 protein: CASSRGSSGETQYF
J gene: TRBJ1-1; D gene: -; V gene: TRBV5-1; CDR3 protein: CASSLRQGGGNTEAFF
J gene: TRBJ1-1; D gene: -; V gene: TRBV24-1; CDR3 protein: CATSDLGGAEAFF
J gene: TRBJ2-5; D gene: TRBD2; V gene: TRBV29-1; CDR3 protein: CSVGASGGAAETQYF
J gene: TRBJ2-5; D gene: TRBD1; V gene: TRBV2; CDR3 protein: CASITGQGRQETQYF
J gene: TRBJ1-1; D gene: -; V gene: TRBV6-1; CDR3 protein: CASTRRLILTEAFF
J gene: TRBJ2-1; D gene: -; V gene: TRBV7-3; CDR3 protein: CASSFSRENEQFF
J gene: TRBJ1-5; D gene: TRBD1; V gene: TRBV20-1; CDR3 protein: CSATGQGVGQPQHF
J gene: TRBJ1-4; D gene: -; V gene: TRBV12-3/TRBV12-4; CDR3 protein: CASSLRPGTGNEKLFF
J gene: TRBJ2-1; D gene: TRBD2; V gene: TRBV23-1; CDR3 protein: CASSQSGLAGGYIRVNEQFF
J gene: TRBJ1-5; D gene: -; V gene: TRBV10-2; CDR3 protein: CASSVGRWDNQPQHF
J gene: TRBJ2-1; D gene: TRBD1; V gene: TRBV6-5; CDR3 protein: CASRGDRGGYNEQFF
J gene: TRBJ2-4; D gene: -; V gene: TRBV3-1; CDR3 protein: CASSQTRGDFMDIQYF
J gene: TRBJ1-2; D gene: -; V gene: TRBV3-1; CDR3 protein: CASSQDTEGYTF
J gene: TRBJ1-5; D gene: -; V gene: TRBV23-1; CDR3 protein: CASSQAGYCNQPQHF
J gene: TRBJ1-6; D gene: -; V gene: TRBV9; CDR3 protein: CASSVGQNNSPLHF
J gene: TRBJ1-2; D gene: -; V gene: TRBV30; CDR3 protein: CAWSAGAPGYTF
J gene: TRBJ2-5; D gene: -; V gene: TRBV19; CDR3 protein: CASSTSGRETQYF
J gene: TRBJ2-5; D gene: TRBD1; V gene: TRBV7-9; CDR3 protein: CASRQGNQETQYF
J gene: TRBJ2-2; D gene: -; V gene: TRBV7-2; CDR3 protein: CASSLYRGNTGELFF
J gene: TRBJ2-1; D gene: -; V gene: TRBV21-1; CDR3 protein: CATIDRAGVREQFF
J gene: TRBJ1-1; D gene: TRBD1; V gene: TRBV24-1; CDR3 protein: CATSDGQGVTEAFF
J gene: TRBJ1-1; D gene: -; V gene: TRBV6-5; CDR3 protein: CASMRDGLNTEAFF
J gene: TRBJ2-2; D gene: -; V gene: TRBV3-1; CDR3 protein: CASSQEGVSGELFF
J gene: TRBJ2-7; D gene: -; V gene: TRBV11-1; CDR3 protein: CASSFGTDRHYEQYF
J gene: TRBJ2-2; D gene: TRBD1; V gene: TRBV12-3/TRBV12-4; CDR3 protein: CASSLGRGRGTGELFF
J gene: TRBJ1-1; D gene: -; V gene: TRBV30; CDR3 protein: CAWKGIWRTFF
J gene: TRBJ2-2; D gene: TRBD1; V gene: TRBV7-3; CDR3 protein: CASSLNRGLSDGELFF
J gene: TRBJ2-5; D gene: -; V gene: TRBV2; CDR3 protein: CASTLDSQETQYF
J gene: TRBJ2-2; D gene: -; V gene: TRBV19; CDR3 protein: CASSVLGTGELFF
J gene: TRBJ2-7; D gene: TRBD1; V gene: TRBV6-2/TRBV6-3; CDR3 protein: CASSYEQGGPYEQYF